This T cell receptor beta chain appears in the sequencing data of a study of blood T cell repertoires in COVID-19. Libraries were prepared by immunoSEQ multiplex PCR; TCRdb keeps only in-frame clonotypes and omits some of them. The sample holds 88,000 or so clones; approximately 85% are singletons and the top ten take more than 3%. Germline V CDR1 and CDR2: SGHVS, FQNEAQ. V trimming: 2 bases; J trimming: 7 bases; junction bases outside the gene matches: 11. CDR3 length: 18 amino acids. The receptor was isolated from a man between 60 and 70 years old with acute or convalescent COVID-19. The V call is TRBV7-8, the J call TRBJ2-1; 13 bases fit TRBD2. The material sequenced was peripheral blood. CDR3 DNA sequence: TGTGCCAGCAGCTTACGTCCCTTTCCGGGACTAGCGGGAAATGAGCAGTTCTTC. It is translated as CASSLRPFPGLAGNEQFF. The full variable domain, rest sourced from reference TRBV7-8 and TRBJ2-1, is GAGVSQSPRYKVAKRGQDVALRCDPISGHVSLFWYQQALGQGPEFLTYFQNEAQLDKSGLPSDRFFAERPEGSVSTLKIQRTQQEDSAVYLCASSLRPFPGLAGNEQFFGPGTRLTVL.